The 22 T cell receptor beta chains listed next were all sequenced from one sample in a study of Tregs in tolerant kidney transplant recipients. The antigens these receptors bind are not known. Clones were sequenced by immunoSEQ multiplex PCR, and TCRdb holds only the in-frame ones, with some missing. The repertoire holds hundreds of clones, with about 94% as singletons. The input for sequencing was Tregs from blood cultured with allogeneic cells, taken before the transplant. These receptor sequences come from a human patient who received a combined kidney and bone marrow transplant.

The rearrangement links TRBV29-1 to TRBJ1-3, with D unclear. This CDR3 has 13 amino acids. Germline V CDR1 and CDR2: SQVTM, ANQGSEA. With 5 bases removed from V and 4 bases from J, the gap between germline ends came to 12 bases. CDR3 in amino acids: CSVFFDGGNTIYF. In nucleotides, the CDR3 is TGCAGCGTTTTCTTTGACGGAGGAAACACCATATATTTT. Full variable domain (missing parts from reference TRBV29-1 and TRBJ1-3): SAVISQKPSRDICQRGTSLTIQCQVDSQVTMMFWYRQQPGQSLTLIATANQGSEATYESGFVIDKFPISRPNLTFSTLTVSNMSPEDSSIYLCSVFFDGGNTIYFGEGSWLTVV.

V is TRBV18 and J is TRBJ1-3; 9 bases agree with TRBD1. The V and J ends lost 4 bases and 5 bases, in that order; junction bases with no gene match: 12. CDR3 length: 17 residues. Per germline, CDR1 KGHSH and CDR2 LQKENI. CDR3 nucleotide sequence: TGTGCCAGCTCACAAAACCGGGACAGGGCGTCCAGAAACACCATATATTTT. It yields the protein CASSQNRDRASRNTIYF. The full variable domain, its missing parts supplied by reference TRBV18 and TRBJ1-3, is NAGVMQNPRHLVRRRGQEARLRCSPMKGHSHVYWYRQLPEEGLKFMVYLQKENIIDESGMPKERFSAEFPKEGPSILRIQQVVRGDSAAYFCASSQNRDRASRNTIYFGEGSWLTVV.

This rearrangement joins TRBV7-8 to TRBJ2-2; the match to TRBD1 covers 8 bases. CDR3 length equals 15 residues. CDR1 SGHVS and CDR2 FQNEAQ come from the germline V gene. Trimming removed 5 bases from V and 7 bases from J; junction bases left unmatched: 9. The CDR3 DNA sequence: TGTGCCAGCAGCCGGGACAGGCGGTCTAGCGGGGAGCTGTTTTTT. This codes for CASSRDRRSSGELFF.

V and J are TRBV4-3 and TRBJ2-1; TRBD2 is a possible D gene (6 bases). This CDR3 comprises 16 residues. V lost 2 bases and J 0 bases, leaving 11 bases between the germline ends. The germline V gene encodes CDR1 LGHNA and CDR2 YSLEER. The CDR3 protein is CASSQRGASSYNEQFF. The DNA of the CDR3 is TGCGCCAGCAGCCAACGCGGGGCTAGCTCCTACAATGAGCAGTTCTTC.

This sequence joins TRBV5-6 and TRBJ1-2; the D gene is possibly TRBD1 (5 bases). CDR1 and CDR2 (germline): SGHDT, YYEEEE. The CDR3 is made up of 16 amino acids. The V end was cut by 0 bases, the J end by 3 bases, with 15 bases between. DNA of the CDR3: TGTGCCAGCAGCTTGGATCGGGGGTCCTTAGACTATGGCTACACCTTC. This sequence encodes CASSLDRGSLDYGYTF.

Only one count was recorded for this clone. This chain links TRBV25-1 with TRBJ1-2, with TRBD1 matching over 10 bases. J was trimmed by 0 bases and V by 3 bases; bases with no gene match: 4. Looked up from germline, CDR1 is MGHDK and CDR2 is SYGVNS. CDR3 length equals 16 residues. CDR3 nucleotide sequence: TGTGCCAGCAGTGAGGGACAGGGGCTACCTAACTATGGCTACACCTTC. It encodes CASSEGQGLPNYGYTF.

The chain carries TRBV7-9 and TRBJ2-7; 9 bases agree with TRBD2. The CDR3 spans 14 residues. Germline V lookup: CDR1 SEHNR, CDR2 FQNEAQ (reference sequence). With 5 bases clipped from V and 3 bases from J, the junction kept 5 bases outside the gene matches. CDR3 region: CASSLSGSGYEQYF. The CDR3 nucleotides read TGTGCCAGCAGCCTTAGCGGGAGTGGCTACGAGCAGTACTTC.

CDR3 in DNA: TGCGCCAGCAGACTTTCTCCGGGACAGGGGAAGTCCGGGGAGCTGTTTTTT. Its protein product is CASRLSPGQGKSGELFF. This chain links TRBV5-1 with TRBJ2-2, with 10 bases fitting TRBD1. Germline V lookup: CDR1 SGHRS, CDR2 YFSETQ. The CDR3 spans 17 residues. The trim removed 5 bases at V and 6 bases at J, leaving 13 bases unmatched.

This chain links TRBV6-1 with TRBJ2-1; D is ambiguous. This CDR3 spans 12 amino acids. Germline V gives CDR1 MNHNS, CDR2 SASEGT. The ends were cut back, 3 bases at V and 7 bases at J, with 7 bases in the middle. The CDR3 reads CASSDTINEQFF. The CDR3 region has the DNA TGTGCCAGCAGTGATACAATAAATGAGCAGTTCTTC.

V and J are TRBV6-1 and TRBJ2-7; D not resolved. The germline V gene encodes CDR1 MNHNS and CDR2 SASEGT. The ends were cut back, 2 bases at V and 3 bases at J, with 11 bases in the middle. The CDR3 covers 14 residues. The chain's CDR3 is CASSEPASRYEQYF. The CDR3 coding sequence is TGTGCCAGCAGTGAACCGGCCAGCCGCTACGAGCAGTACTTC.

The chain has TRBV15 and TRBJ1-4, with 7 nucleotides matching TRBD1. This CDR3 has 15 amino acids. The ends lost 0 bases at V and 11 bases at J; junction bases unmatched: 9. Germline-derived CDR1 and CDR2 are LNHNV and YYDKDF (reference sequence). The CDR3 region has the DNA TGTGCCACCAGCAGAGATCAGGGGGAAAAGGGGAAACTGTTTTTT. Its protein is CATSRDQGEKGKLFF.

This chain connects TRBV30 to TRBJ1-3, with a tentative D call TRBD1 (5 bases). The V gene's germline CDR1 is GTSNPN and CDR2 SVGIG (reference sequence). There are 16 residues in the CDR3. With 3 bases removed from V and 3 bases from J, the gap between germline ends came to 18 bases. The CDR3 nucleotides read TGTGCCTGGAGCTTATTCGGGACCGGGGGTGGAAACACCATATATTTT. Protein sequence: CAWSLFGTGGGNTIYF.

The chain has TRBV15 and TRBJ1-1; D is perhaps TRBD1 (6 bases). Trimming stripped 0 bases from V and 3 bases from J, with 11 bases between. Germline V CDR1 and CDR2: LNHNV, YYDKDF (reference sequence). The CDR3 extends over 15 amino acids. The CDR3 DNA follows: TGTGCCACCAGCAGAGATGGTTCAGGGGACACTGAAGCTTTCTTT. Translating gives CATSRDGSGDTEAFF. Variable domain in full (rest from reference TRBV15 and TRBJ1-1): DAMVIQNPRYQVTQFGKPVTLSCSQTLNHNVMYWYQQKSSQAPKLLFHYYDKDFNNEADTPDNFQSRRPNTSFCFLDIRSPGLGDTAMYLCATSRDGSGDTEAFFGQGTRLTVV.

This rearrangement joins TRBV5-3 to TRBJ1-1, with D uncertain. TRBV5-3 is labeled an ORF, and its function is uncertain. The CDR3 runs 14 residues. Trimming took 1 base from V and 1 from J, leaving 8 bases between them. CDR3 sequence reads: CARSLIQENTEAFF. CDR3 nucleotides: TGTGCCAGAAGCTTGATCCAGGAGAACACTGAAGCTTTCTTT.

The chain couples TRBV5-6 to TRBJ2-3, with 15 bases aligning to TRBD2. V lost 7 bases and J lost 2; bases outside the gene matches: 2. In germline, CDR1 is SGHDT, CDR2 YYEEEE. This CDR3 spans 15 amino acids. The CDR3 nucleotides read TGTGCCAGCGGACTAGCGGGAGGGTTCACAGATACGCAGTATTTT. Its translation: CASGLAGGFTDTQYF.

The chain's CDR3 is CASSEWRTGVNEQFF. In nucleotides, the CDR3 is TGTGCCAGCAGTGAATGGCGGACAGGGGTCAATGAGCAGTTCTTC. The rearrangement joins TRBV25-1 to TRBJ2-1; 9 positions match TRBD1. The J segment lost 6 bases and the V segment lost 1 base, leaving 4 bases of the junction unmatched. Germline lookup yields CDR1 MGHDK and CDR2 SYGVNS. This CDR3 has 15 amino acids.

V usage is TRBV6-1 and J usage is TRBJ2-1, with TRBD2 as a possible D gene (6 bases). V dropped 1 base and J dropped 4 bases, with 11 bases sitting between them. The CDR3 spans 15 residues. CDR1 is MNHNS and CDR2 is SASEGT in the germline V gene. The CDR3 DNA is TGTGCCAGCAGTGAAGGTTTTAGCGGATACAATGAGCAGTTCTTC. Amino acids: CASSEGFSGYNEQFF.

The rearrangement uses TRBV5-1 and TRBJ2-3; D is unresolved. CDR1 SGHRS and CDR2 YFSETQ come from the germline V gene. V lost 1 base to trimming and J lost 5 bases, with 5 bases between them. The CDR3 covers 12 residues. The CDR3 DNA sequence: TGCGCCAGCAGCTTGCGGCGAGATACGCAGTATTTT. Translation: CASSLRRDTQYF.

This chain connects TRBV5-1 to TRBJ2-7; TRBD1 might be the D (5 bases). This CDR3 has 13 residues. Looked up from germline, CDR1 is SGHRS and CDR2 is YFSETQ. V was trimmed by 3 bases and J by 0 bases, leaving 7 bases between them. The DNA of the CDR3 is TGCGCCAGCAGCTCGGACAACTCCTACGAGCAGTACTTC. Residues: CASSSDNSYEQYF.

V is TRBV7-8 and J is TRBJ2-1, with 10 positions matching TRBD1. In germline, CDR1 is SGHVS, CDR2 FQNEAQ. J was trimmed by 7 bases and V by 7 bases; bases with no gene match: 10. CDR3 length equals 15 residues. CDR3 in amino acids: CASTDRDRGSNEQFF. CDR3 in DNA: TGTGCCAGCACCGACCGGGACAGGGGTAGTAATGAGCAGTTCTTC.

The chain employs TRBV5-1 and TRBJ2-2; 9 bases are shared with TRBD2. Trimming cost V 5 bases and J 7 bases; bases outside gene matches: 15. This CDR3 is built from 17 residues. CDR1 and CDR2 (germline): SGHRS, YFSETQ. CDR3 residues: CASSMRTPGLAVGELFF. CDR3 DNA sequence: TGCGCCAGCAGTATGAGAACCCCGGGACTAGCTGTCGGGGAGCTGTTTTTT.

V and J are TRBV19 and TRBJ2-5; tentatively, D is TRBD1 or TRBD2 (5 bases each). Deletions cut 2 bases from V and 0 bases from J, with 19 bases between. The CDR3 runs 18 residues. Germline V gene sequence: CDR1 LNHDA, CDR2 SQIVND (reference sequence). The DNA for the CDR3 is TGTGCCAGTAGTATACGCCCCCTCTCCGGGGCGCACCAAGAGACCCAGTACTTC. This translates into CASSIRPLSGAHQETQYF. The full variable domain, in which reference TRBV19 and TRBJ2-5 provide the parts outside the CDR3, is DGGITQSPKYLFRKEGQNVTLSCEQNLNHDAMYWYRQDPGQGLRLIYYSQIVNDFQKGDIAEGYSVSREKKESFPLTVTSAQKNPTAFYLCASSIRPLSGAHQETQYFGPGTRLLVL.